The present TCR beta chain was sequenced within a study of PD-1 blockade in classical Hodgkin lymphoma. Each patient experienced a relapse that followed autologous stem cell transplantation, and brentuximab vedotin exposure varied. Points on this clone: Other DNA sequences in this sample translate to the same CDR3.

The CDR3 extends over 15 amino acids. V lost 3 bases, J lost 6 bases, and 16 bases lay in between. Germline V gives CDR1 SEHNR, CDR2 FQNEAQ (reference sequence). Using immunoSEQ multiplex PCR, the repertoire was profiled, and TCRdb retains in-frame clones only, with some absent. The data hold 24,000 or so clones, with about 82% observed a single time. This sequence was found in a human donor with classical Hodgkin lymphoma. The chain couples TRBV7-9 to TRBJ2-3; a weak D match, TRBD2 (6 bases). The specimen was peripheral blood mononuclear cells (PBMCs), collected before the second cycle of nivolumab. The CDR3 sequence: CASSLEGRPQDTQYF. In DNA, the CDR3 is TGTGCCAGCAGCTTGGAGGGCCGACCTCAGGATACGCAGTATTTT.